The text below deals with one T cell receptor beta chain. The antigen remains undetermined. These data are taken from a study of cytomegalovirus exposure and HLA in healthy donors. Study conclusions and caveats: Most TCRs appeared rarely, but some public TCRs recurred in many donors.

CDR1 is LNHDA and CDR2 is SQIVND in the germline V gene (reference sequence). The CDR3 runs 14 residues. The V and J ends lost 2 bases and 5 bases respectively, with 12 bases between them. The PCR had 60 Vbeta and 13 Jbeta primers. Repertoires were generated with immunoSEQ multiplex PCR, while TCRdb's copy carries only in-frame clones and drops some. The repertoire consists of 75,000 to 100,000 clones, with less than 70% occurring once and the leading ten covering less than 1.5%. The chain recombines TRBV19 with TRBJ1-1; the D is unclear. The source of this sequence is a female donor in good health and CMV-seronegative. Sequenced: PBMCs. DNA for the CDR3: TGTGCCAGTAGTATAAACGGGCGGAGGACTGAAGCTTTCTTT. This encodes CASSINGRRTEAFF.